This passage covers 10 T cell receptor beta chains from one sample sequenced in a study of sequential checkpoint blockade in melanoma. The data were produced by immunoSEQ multiplex PCR, yet TCRdb's version contains in-frame clones alone and is incomplete. The repertoire consists of around 15,000 clones, with more than 65% occurring once and the leading ten covering approximately 31%. Regarding treatment: randomized to nivolumab then ipilimumab (arm A) or the reverse (arm B). Specimen: CD8+ T cells sorted from blood (inferred from file names), collected from a patient given nivolumab and ipilimumab in sequence. The receptors were gathered from a human donor with melanoma.

Judged by abundance, this clone is large. The chain is built from TRBV7-9 and TRBJ2-7; 7 nucleotides line up with TRBD2. V shed 2 bases, J shed 2 bases, and the junction held 3 bases outside the gene matches. Germline V CDR1 and CDR2: SEHNR, FQNEAQ (reference sequence). This CDR3 spans 14 amino acids. The CDR3 DNA follows: TGTGCCAGCAGCTTACCCGGACTAGCCTACGAGCAGTACTTC. Its translation is CASSLPGLAYEQYF.

The genes are TRBV6-6 and TRBJ2-7; 8 nucleotides line up with TRBD1. The junction had 5 bases not matched to a gene; V was cut back by 6 bases and J by 1 base. Germline V gene sequence: CDR1 MNHNY, CDR2 SVGAGI (reference sequence). This CDR3 has 14 amino acids. The CDR3 loop reads CASSSGTGSYEQYF. In DNA form, the CDR3 reads TGTGCCAGCAGCTCCGGGACAGGTTCCTACGAGCAGTACTTC.

The chain recombines TRBV28 with TRBJ2-7; 11 positions match TRBD2. V shed 7 bases and J 2 bases; nucleotides not matched to a gene: 1. CDR1 and CDR2 (germline): MDHEN, SYDVKM. This CDR3 spans 13 amino acids. The DNA for the CDR3 is TGTGCCAGCAAGACTAGCGGGACCTACGAGCAGTACTTC. Protein: CASKTSGTYEQYF.

This clone was seen a handful of times. V and J are TRBV6-4 and TRBJ2-1, with 9 positions matching TRBD2. After removal of 2 bases from V and 1 base from J, the junction contained 0 bases not matched to a gene. The V gene's germline CDR1 is MRHNA and CDR2 SNTAGT. The CDR3 length is 15 residues. The CDR3 spells CASSDLAGSYNEQFF. In DNA form, the CDR3 reads TGTGCCAGCAGTGACCTAGCGGGATCCTACAATGAGCAGTTCTTC.

A few counts support this clone. The V and J genes are TRBV6-4 and TRBJ1-2; TRBD1 matches 9 bases. The germline V gene has CDR1 MRHNA and CDR2 SNTAGT. The V segment lost 5 bases and the J segment 3 bases; nucleotides outside the gene matches: 10. This CDR3 comprises 16 residues. CDR3 residues: CASSPVVGTGYYGYTF. For the CDR3, the DNA is TGTGCCAGCAGTCCGGTGGTTGGGACAGGGTACTATGGCTACACCTTC.

The chain couples TRBV27 to TRBJ1-2, with 8 nucleotides matching TRBD1. Germline CDR1 is MNHEY and CDR2 is SMNVEV (reference sequence). The CDR3 has 14 residues. After removal of 2 bases from V and 5 bases from J, the junction contained 4 bases not matched to a gene. CDR3 region: CASSLMGQEYGYTF. CDR3 coding DNA: TGTGCCAGCAGTTTAATGGGACAGGAATATGGCTACACCTTC.

V is TRBV27 and J is TRBJ2-5; 7 nucleotides agree with TRBD1. Germline assignment: CDR1 MNHEY and CDR2 SMNVEV (reference sequence). V gave up 2 bases and J gave up 0 bases; unmatched junction bases: 6. The CDR3 length is 16 residues. CDR3 region: CASSLIGGQYQETQYF. CDR3 DNA: TGTGCCAGCAGTTTAATTGGGGGACAGTACCAAGAGACCCAGTACTTC.

The genes are TRBV7-6 and TRBJ1-5, with TRBD1 matching 7 bases. The V segment lost 1 base and the J segment 6 bases; nucleotides outside the gene matches: 6. CDR3 length: 15 amino acids. CDR1 and CDR2 from the germline V gene are SGHVS and FNYEAQ. As DNA, the CDR3 is TGTGCCAGCAGCTTAGACGACAGGGCGCGTCAGCCCCAGCATTTT. Its protein is CASSLDDRARQPQHF.

This chain links TRBV27 with TRBJ2-1, with TRBD2 identical over 10 bases. CDR3 length: 18 amino acids. Germline assignment: CDR1 MNHEY and CDR2 SMNVEV (reference sequence). The V segment lost 5 bases and the J segment 0 bases; nucleotides outside the gene matches: 10. CDR3 DNA: TGTGCCAGCAGTCCAATCAGGACTAGCGGAATCTCCTACAATGAGCAGTTCTTC. Its protein is CASSPIRTSGISYNEQFF.

The chain carries TRBV7-9 and TRBJ1-4; D ambiguous. The germline V gene encodes CDR1 SEHNR and CDR2 FQNEAQ (reference sequence). Trimming shortened V by 3 bases and J by 7 bases, and 12 bases separated the two germline ends. The CDR3 runs to 14 residues. The CDR3 sequence: CASSFEGSVEKLFF. The CDR3 coding sequence is TGTGCCAGCAGCTTTGAGGGTTCAGTTGAAAAACTGTTTTTT.